This TCR beta chain was identified during a study of PD-1 and CTLA-4 blockade in melanoma. CDR3 length: 12 residues. V was shortened by 2 bases and J by 14 bases, with 10 bases between the two germline ends. Assay: immunoSEQ multiplex PCR; the TCRdb copy retains only in-frame clones and omits some. Here the sample spans under 7,500 clones, 80% being singletons. The genes are TRBV12-3 or TRBV12-4 and TRBJ1-6, with D hard to call. Here the sequenced sample was CD8+ T cells from peripheral blood, taken before anti-PD-1 treatment. The source is a human donor with melanoma. Here the CDR3 DNA reads TGTGCCAGCAGTTTAAGCGCCGACACCCTCCACTTT. It encodes CASSLSADTLHF.